This TCR beta chain came from a study of control samples from healthy donors and cancer patients. Germline V gene sequence: CDR1 MGHDK, CDR2 SYGVNS. Trimming stripped 3 bases from V and 8 bases from J, with 8 bases between. This CDR3 comprises 13 residues. The table came from immunoSEQ multiplex PCR; TCRdb's copy has only in-frame clones and leaves some out. The table records about 120,000 clones, around 92% of them present only once. The chain combines TRBV25-1 with TRBJ1-6, with D unresolved. Sample: PBMCs. This TCR derives from a man of 80 years or more with head and neck cancer. DNA of the CDR3: TGTGCCAGCAGTGAGAAAACCTATTCACCCCTCCACTTT. Its protein product is CASSEKTYSPLHF.